This TCR beta chain emerged from a study of CXCR3-negative and CXCR3-positive naive CD8 T cells. Study in general: Every library held about 1.5 +/- 0.3 million TRB reads, and the total came to 130 million to 150 million. Points from the study as a whole: TCR strength was inferred from TRB CDR3 properties, while surface CD5 was comparable between naive subsets. Sequencing showed both naive subsets with comparably high diversity, and memory CD8+ cells much lower.

Worth noting for this clonotype: Its antigen remains unidentified.

Germline V gives CDR1 PRHDT, CDR2 FYEKMQ (reference sequence). This CDR3 has 13 residues. Naive CD8+ T cells showed a CD45RO-CCR7+CD27+CD95- phenotype. With UMI labels, 5' RACE was used to prepare the TRB cDNA libraries. TCRdb reprocessed the 5' RACE reads; each CDR3 protein has one entry and no DNA is given. The sample holds roughly 3,500 distinct CDR3 sequences. What was sequenced was naive CXCR3- CD8+ T cells from blood. Subset noted: CD45RO-CCR7+CD27+CD95- naive CD8+ T cells lacking CXCR3 (TNR3-). The TCR sequence derives from a human donor in good health. Some clones in this sample may be carry-over from other donors' samples. The chain recombines TRBV13 with TRBJ2-7; the TCRdb D gene call, TRBD2, has no DNA to confirm it. This CDR3 is CASSSGRAREQYF.